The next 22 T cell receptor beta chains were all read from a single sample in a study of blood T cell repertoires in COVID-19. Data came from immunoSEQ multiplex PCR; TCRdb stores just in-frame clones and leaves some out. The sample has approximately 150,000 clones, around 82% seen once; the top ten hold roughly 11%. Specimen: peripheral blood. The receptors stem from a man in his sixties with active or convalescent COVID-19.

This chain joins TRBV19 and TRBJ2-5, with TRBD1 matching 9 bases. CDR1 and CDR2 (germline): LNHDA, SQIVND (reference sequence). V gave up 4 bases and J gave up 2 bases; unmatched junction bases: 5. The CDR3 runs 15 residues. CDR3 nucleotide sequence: TGTGCCAGTAGTAGAGGACAGGGGCTTCAAGAGACCCAGTACTTC. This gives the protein CASSRGQGLQETQYF.

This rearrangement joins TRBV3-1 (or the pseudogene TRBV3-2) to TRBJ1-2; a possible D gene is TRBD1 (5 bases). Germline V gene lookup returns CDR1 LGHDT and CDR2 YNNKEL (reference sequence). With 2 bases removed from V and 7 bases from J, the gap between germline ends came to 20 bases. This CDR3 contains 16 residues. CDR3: CASSQSERRGSRGYTF. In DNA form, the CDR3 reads TGTGCCAGCAGCCAAAGCGAACGGAGGGGCTCACGTGGCTACACCTTC.

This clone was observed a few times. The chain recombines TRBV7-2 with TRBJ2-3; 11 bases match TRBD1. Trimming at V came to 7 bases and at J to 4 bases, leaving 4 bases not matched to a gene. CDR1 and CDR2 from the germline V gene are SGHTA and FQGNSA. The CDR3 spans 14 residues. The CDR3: CASTGQGGSDTQYF. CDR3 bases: TGTGCCAGCACGGGACAGGGGGGATCAGATACGCAGTATTTT.

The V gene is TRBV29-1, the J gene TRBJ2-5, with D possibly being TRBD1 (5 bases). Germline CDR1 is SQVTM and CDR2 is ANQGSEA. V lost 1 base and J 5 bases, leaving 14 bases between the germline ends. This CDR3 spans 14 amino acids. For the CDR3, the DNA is TGCAGCGTTGAAGTAGGCAGGTCAGGGGAGACCCAGTACTTC. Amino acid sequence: CSVEVGRSGETQYF.

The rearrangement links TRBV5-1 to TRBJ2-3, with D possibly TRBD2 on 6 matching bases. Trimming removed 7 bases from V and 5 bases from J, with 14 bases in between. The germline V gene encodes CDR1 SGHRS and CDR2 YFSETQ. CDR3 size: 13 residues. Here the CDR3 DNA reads TGCGCCAGCGGCCAAATCGGGGGAGATACGCAGTATTTT. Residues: CASGQIGGDTQYF.

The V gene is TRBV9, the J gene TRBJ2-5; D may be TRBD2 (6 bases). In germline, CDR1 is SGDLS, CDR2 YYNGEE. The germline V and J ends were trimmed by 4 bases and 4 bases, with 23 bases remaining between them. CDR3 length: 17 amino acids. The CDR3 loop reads CASSPRPAGLGIETQYF. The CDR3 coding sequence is TGTGCCAGCAGCCCCCGCCCCGCGGGACTCGGAATAGAGACCCAGTACTTC.

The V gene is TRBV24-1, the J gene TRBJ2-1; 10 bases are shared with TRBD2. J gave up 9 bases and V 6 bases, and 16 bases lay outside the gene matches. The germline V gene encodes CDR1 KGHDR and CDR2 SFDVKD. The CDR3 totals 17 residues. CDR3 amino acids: CATSPNPGLAGEAEQFF. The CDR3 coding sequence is TGTGCCACCAGTCCGAACCCCGGTCTAGCGGGAGAGGCTGAGCAGTTCTTC.

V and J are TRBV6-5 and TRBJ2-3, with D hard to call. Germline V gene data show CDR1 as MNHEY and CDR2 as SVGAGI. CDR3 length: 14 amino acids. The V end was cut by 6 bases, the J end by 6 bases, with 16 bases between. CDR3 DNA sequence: TGTGCCAGCAGCCAGGCCTTTGATAGGGATACGCAGTATTTT. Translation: CASSQAFDRDTQYF.

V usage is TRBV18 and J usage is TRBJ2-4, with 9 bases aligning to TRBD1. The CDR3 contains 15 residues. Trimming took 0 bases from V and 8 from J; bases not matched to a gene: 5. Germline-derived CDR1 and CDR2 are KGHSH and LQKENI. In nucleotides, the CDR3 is TGTGCCAGCTCACCACCGGGACAGGGACGGCACATTCAGTACTTC. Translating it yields CASSPPGQGRHIQYF. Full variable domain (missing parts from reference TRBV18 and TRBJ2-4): NAGVMQNPRHLVRRRGQEARLRCSPMKGHSHVYWYRQLPEEGLKFMVYLQKENIIDESGMPKERFSAEFPKEGPSILRIQQVVRGDSAAYFCASSPPGQGRHIQYFGAGTRLSVL.

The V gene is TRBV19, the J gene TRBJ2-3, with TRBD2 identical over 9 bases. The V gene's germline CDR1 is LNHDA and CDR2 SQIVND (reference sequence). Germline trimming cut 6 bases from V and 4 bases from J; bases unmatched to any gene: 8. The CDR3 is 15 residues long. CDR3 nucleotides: TGTGCCAGTAGGAGCTGGCGGGAGGGCCCAGATACGCAGTATTTT. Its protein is CASRSWREGPDTQYF.

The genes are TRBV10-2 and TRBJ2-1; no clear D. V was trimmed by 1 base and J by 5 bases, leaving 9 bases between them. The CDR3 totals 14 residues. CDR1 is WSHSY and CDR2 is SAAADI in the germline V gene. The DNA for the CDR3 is TGCGCCAGCAGTGAGTACCGCTCTAACAATGAGCAGTTCTTC. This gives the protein CASSEYRSNNEQFF.

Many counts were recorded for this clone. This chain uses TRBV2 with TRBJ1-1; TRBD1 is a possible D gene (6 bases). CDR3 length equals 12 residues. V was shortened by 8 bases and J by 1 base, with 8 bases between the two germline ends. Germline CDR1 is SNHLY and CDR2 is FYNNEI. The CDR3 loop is CASEQGNTEAFF. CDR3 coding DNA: TGTGCCAGCGAACAGGGGAACACTGAAGCTTTCTTT.

The CDR3 reads CASRPGQGSAFF. The CDR3 nucleotides read TGTGCCAGCAGGCCGGGACAGGGAAGCGCTTTCTTT. The chain has TRBV6-6 and TRBJ1-1, with TRBD1 matching 9 bases. V gave up 6 bases and J gave up 11 bases; unmatched junction bases: 7. Germline-derived CDR1 and CDR2 are MNHNY and SVGAGI (reference sequence). The CDR3 contains 12 residues.

The CDR3 loop is CASSDFRNTGELFF. In DNA form, the CDR3 reads TGTGCCAGCAGTGACTTCCGGAACACCGGGGAGCTGTTTTTT. This chain connects TRBV2 to TRBJ2-2, with D uncertain. The ends were cut back, 3 bases at V and 1 base at J, with 6 bases in the middle. Germline CDR1 reads SNHLY; CDR2 reads FYNNEI. This CDR3 has 14 amino acids.

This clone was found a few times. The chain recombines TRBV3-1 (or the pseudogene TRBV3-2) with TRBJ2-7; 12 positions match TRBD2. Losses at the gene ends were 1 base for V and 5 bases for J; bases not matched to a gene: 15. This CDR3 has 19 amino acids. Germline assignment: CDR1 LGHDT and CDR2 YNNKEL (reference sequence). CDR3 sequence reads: CASSQGPLTSGRRANEQYF. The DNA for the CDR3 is TGTGCCAGCAGCCAAGGCCCCCTGACTAGCGGGAGAAGGGCCAACGAGCAGTACTTC.

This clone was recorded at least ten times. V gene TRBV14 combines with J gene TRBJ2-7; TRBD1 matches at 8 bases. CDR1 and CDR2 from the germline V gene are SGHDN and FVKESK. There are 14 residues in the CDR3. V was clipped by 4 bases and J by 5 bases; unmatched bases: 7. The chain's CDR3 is CASSPFQGANEQYF. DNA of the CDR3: TGTGCCAGCAGCCCATTCCAGGGGGCGAACGAGCAGTACTTC.

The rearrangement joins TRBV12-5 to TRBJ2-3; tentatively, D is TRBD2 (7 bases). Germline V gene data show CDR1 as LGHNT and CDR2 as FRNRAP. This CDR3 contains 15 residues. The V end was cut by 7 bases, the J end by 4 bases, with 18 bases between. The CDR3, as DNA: TGTGCTAGTGCCCGGGGGGCAGGGGTCGCAGATACGCAGTATTTT. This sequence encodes CASARGAGVADTQYF.

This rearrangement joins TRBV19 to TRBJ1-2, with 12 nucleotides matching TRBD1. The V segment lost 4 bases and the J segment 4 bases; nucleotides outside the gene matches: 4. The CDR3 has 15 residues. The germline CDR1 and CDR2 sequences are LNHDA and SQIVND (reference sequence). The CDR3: CASSTGTGGAYGYTF. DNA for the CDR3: TGTGCCAGTAGTACCGGGACAGGGGGCGCCTATGGCTACACCTTC.

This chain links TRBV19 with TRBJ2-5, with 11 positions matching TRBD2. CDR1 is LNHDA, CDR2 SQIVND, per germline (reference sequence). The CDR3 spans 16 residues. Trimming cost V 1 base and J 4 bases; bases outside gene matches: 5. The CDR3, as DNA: TGTGCCAGTAGTATAGGATTAGCGGGAGGGGTAGAGACCCAGTACTTC. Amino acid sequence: CASSIGLAGGVETQYF.

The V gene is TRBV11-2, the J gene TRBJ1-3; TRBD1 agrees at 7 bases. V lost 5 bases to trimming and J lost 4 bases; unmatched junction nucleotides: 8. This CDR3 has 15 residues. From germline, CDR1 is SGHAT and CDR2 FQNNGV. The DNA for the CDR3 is TGTGCCAGCAGCGAAGGGGGCGCGGCGGGAAACACCATATATTTT. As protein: CASSEGGAAGNTIYF.

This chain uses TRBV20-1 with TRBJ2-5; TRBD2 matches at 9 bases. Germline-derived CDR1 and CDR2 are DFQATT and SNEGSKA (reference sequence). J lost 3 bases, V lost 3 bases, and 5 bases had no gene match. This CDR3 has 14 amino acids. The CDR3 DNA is TGCAGTGCTAGTAAAAGCGGGAGGAAAGAGACCCAGTACTTC. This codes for CSASKSGRKETQYF.

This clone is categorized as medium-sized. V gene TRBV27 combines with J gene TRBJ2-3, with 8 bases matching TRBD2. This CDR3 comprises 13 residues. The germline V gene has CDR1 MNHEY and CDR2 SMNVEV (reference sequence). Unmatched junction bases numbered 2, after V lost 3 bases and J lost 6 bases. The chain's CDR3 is CASSFRLADTQYF. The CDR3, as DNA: TGTGCCAGCAGTTTTCGACTAGCGGATACGCAGTATTTT.